The rows below give T cell receptor beta chains drawn from one sample of a study of blood T cell repertoires in COVID-19. The assay was immunoSEQ multiplex PCR, and TCRdb's table has in-frame clones only and misses some. The repertoire holds a few hundred thousand clones, roughly four fifths seen once, with 3.4% in the top ten. Material: PBMCs or T cells enriched from blood (not recorded which). These receptors all come from a man in his fifties or sixties who had recovered from COVID-19. CDR3s include the opening cysteine and the closing phenylalanine or tryptophan. A D gene is named only where the DNA matches it firmly. The size entry is marked missing in some rows and otherwise reads once, few, many or a size class.

once TRBJ2-6 NA TRBV5-1 TGCGCCAGCAGCTTTTATAGGTCAGGGGCGTCGGGGGCCAACGTCCTGACTTTC CASSFYRSGASGANVLTF
NA TRBJ1-2 NA TRBV6-4 TGTGCCAGCAGCGACCAAAGGACTCGTGGCTACACCTTC CASSDQRTRGYTF
NA TRBJ1-6 TRBD1 TRBV7-3 TGTGCCAGCAGCTTAGGGGGACAGGGTTTACCCCTCCACTTT CASSLGGQGLPLHF
NA TRBJ2-2 NA TRBV9 TGTGCCAGCACGGGTTCGAACACCGGGGAGCTGTTTTTT CASTGSNTGELFF
NA TRBJ1-6 NA TRBV25-1 TGTGCCAGCGGGTGGCGGGGTTCACCCCTCCACTTT CASGWRGSPLHF
once TRBJ2-2 NA TRBV6-4 TGTGCCAGCAGTGGAGCGCGGACCGGGGAGCTGTTTTTT CASSGARTGELFF
NA TRBJ2-5 TRBD2 TRBV11-3 TGTGCCAGCAGTCCCACTATAGCCCAGCGGGGGGGCGAGGTGGAGACCCAGTACTTC CASSPTIAQRGGEVETQYF
once TRBJ2-5 NA TRBV3-1/TRBV3-2 TGTGCCAGCAGCCAACCCCCGAACGGGGAGGTCCAGTACTTC CASSQPPNGEVQYF
NA TRBJ2-7 NA TRBV21-1 TGTGCCAGCAGCAAATCCGCCTCCCTACTAGCGGCTAGCTCCTACGAGCAGTACTTC CASSKSASLLAASSYEQYF
NA TRBJ2-1 NA TRBV19 TGTGCCAGTAGTGGCGGTGAGCAGTTCTTC CASSGGEQFF
NA TRBJ1-5 NA TRBV27 TGTGCCAGCAGTCTCGCGGGCGGCGTGAGCAATCAGCCCCAGCATTTT CASSLAGGVSNQPQHF
once TRBJ2-3 TRBD2 TRBV7-3 TGTGCCAGCAGCCGAGCGGGGGGGAATATAGATACGCAGTATTTT CASSRAGGNIDTQYF
once TRBJ2-2 NA TRBV12-3/TRBV12-4 TGTGCCAGGGCGGGCACCGGGGAGCTGTTTTTT CARAGTGELFF
NA TRBJ2-7 TRBD1 TRBV28 TGTGCCAGCAGTTTTACAGGGGGCCGGGACGAGCAGTACTTC CASSFTGGRDEQYF
NA TRBJ1-1 NA TRBV5-1 TGCGCCAGCAGCTTGACAGGGTCTGAAGCTTTCTTT CASSLTGSEAFF
NA TRBJ2-3 TRBD2 TRBV28 TGTGCCAGCAGTTCCCCCTCTAGCGGGAGTCGAACAGATACGCAGTATTTT CASSSPSSGSRTDTQYF
NA TRBJ1-1 NA TRBV19 TGTGCCAGTAGTATAGTTGGAGGGGAAGCTTTCTTT CASSIVGGEAFF
NA TRBJ1-4 NA TRBV4-2 TGTGCCAGCAGCCAAGATCGGAGTGAAAAACTGTTTTTT CASSQDRSEKLFF
NA TRBJ1-3 NA TRBV7-2 TGTGCCAGCAGCTCAGGGTACGGAAACACCATATATTTT CASSSGYGNTIYF
NA TRBJ2-3 NA TRBV12-5 TGTGCTACCGGGACTCGGACAGATACGCAGTATTTT CATGTRTDTQYF
NA TRBJ1-2 TRBD1 TRBV14 TGTGCCAGCAGCCAAGAAAGGCTGACAGGGGGCGACTACACCTTC CASSQERLTGGDYTF
NA TRBJ2-2 TRBD2 TRBV29-1 TGCAGCGCCGGACTAGCGGCGAACACCGGGGAGCTGTTTTTT CSAGLAANTGELFF
NA TRBJ1-1 TRBD1 TRBV5-1 TGCGCCAGCAGCCCGGACAGGGCAATGAACACTGAAGCTTTCTTT CASSPDRAMNTEAFF
few TRBJ1-1 NA TRBV5-5 TGTGCCAGCAGCTTGGGCAGGAACACTGAAGCTTTCTTT CASSLGRNTEAFF
NA TRBJ2-7 TRBD2 TRBV24-1 TGTGCCACCAGTGATACGGGACTAGCGGGAGGCGAGCAGTACTTC CATSDTGLAGGEQYF
NA TRBJ1-5 TRBD1 TRBV7-9 TGTGCCAGCAGTGCACAGGGGGGAGAAAATCAGCCCCAGCATTTT CASSAQGGENQPQHF
NA TRBJ1-2 TRBD1 TRBV12-5 TGTGCTAGTGCCGGACAGGGGGCGTATGGCTACACCTTC CASAGQGAYGYTF
once TRBJ1-2 NA TRBV3-1/TRBV3-2 TGTGCCAGCAGCCAGGGGGGCTATGGCTACACCTTC CASSQGGYGYTF
NA TRBJ2-1 TRBD1 TRBV6-5 TGTGCCAGTTGGACAGGGAAAACCTACAATGAGCAGTTCTTC CASWTGKTYNEQFF
few TRBJ2-3 NA TRBV6-2/TRBV6-3 TGTGCCAGCAGTTACAATCGTGGCAGGGGCACGGTAAAAGATACGCAGTATTTT CASSYNRGRGTVKDTQYF
NA TRBJ2-1 NA TRBV5-1 TGCGCCAGCAGCTTGGAAACTAGCCGAATCTCCTACAATGAGCAGTTCTTC CASSLETSRISYNEQFF
once TRBJ2-3 NA TRBV5-1 TGCGCCAGCAGCTCTATCCGACAGGGAGGTACAGATACGCAGTATTTT CASSSIRQGGTDTQYF
once TRBJ2-4 TRBD1 TRBV28 TGTGCCAGCAGGAGAGCACAGGGGGCTGACAAAAACATTCAGTACTTC CASRRAQGADKNIQYF
NA TRBJ2-1 TRBD2 TRBV4-1 TGCGCCAGCAGCCAAGTTAGCGGGGGGGCGGGGCAGTTCTTC CASSQVSGGAGQFF
NA TRBJ2-2 TRBD1 TRBV12-3/TRBV12-4 TGTGCCAGTAAACAGGGGTTTGCCGGGGAGCTGTTTTTT CASKQGFAGELFF
NA TRBJ2-3 TRBD2 TRBV14 TGTGCCAGCAGCTCCCGACAGCGGCGGGAGTGGACAGATACGCAGTATTTT CASSSRQRREWTDTQYF
once TRBJ2-1 NA TRBV3-1/TRBV3-2 TGTGCCAGCAGCCAAGTTACCGGCGAGGAGTACTCCTACAATGAGCAGTTCTTC CASSQVTGEEYSYNEQFF
NA TRBJ2-7 NA TRBV6-5 TGTGCCAGCAGACGAACAGCCGAAACCTACGAGCAGTACTTC CASRRTAETYEQYF
NA TRBJ1-4 NA TRBV18 TGTGCCAGCTCACCGACAGTCTCAAATGAAAAACTGTTTTTT CASSPTVSNEKLFF
NA TRBJ1-2 NA TRBV9 TGTGCCAGCAGCGCGGATACAGCCTATGGCTACACCTTC CASSADTAYGYTF
NA TRBJ2-7 NA TRBV7-9 TGTGCCAGCAGATTCAGGGGGGAGTCCTACGAGCAGTACTTC CASRFRGESYEQYF
NA TRBJ2-1 TRBD2 TRBV13 TGTGCCAGCAGCTTAGGTAGCGGGAGCTTAAATGAGCAGTTCTTC CASSLGSGSLNEQFF
NA TRBJ2-1 TRBD2 TRBV25-1 TGTGCCAGCAGTGAAAGGGGACTAGCGGGAGGGGCTGAGCAGTTCTTC CASSERGLAGGAEQFF
NA TRBJ2-3 NA TRBV12-3/TRBV12-4 TGTGCCAGCAGTCTATCCGGCACAGATACGCAGTATTTT CASSLSGTDTQYF
many TRBJ1-1 NA TRBV10-3 TGTGCCATCAGTGGGTTGGGGGGGGCTGAAGCTTTCTTT CAISGLGGAEAFF
NA TRBJ1-2 NA TRBV2 TGTGCCAGCAGTGAAGCTCGGCAGGGGTCCTATGGCTACACCTTC CASSEARQGSYGYTF
NA TRBJ1-5 NA TRBV7-3 TGTGCCAGCAGCTGTGGGGGGGTGGTCAATCAGCCCCAGCATTTT CASSCGGVVNQPQHF
NA TRBJ2-1 NA TRBV9 TGTGCCAGCAGCCCCCCCGGGACTCCCGTCAATGAGCAGTTCTTC CASSPPGTPVNEQFF
NA TRBJ1-1 NA TRBV20-1 TGCAGTGCTAGTGGGCTCAAGAGGACTGAAGCTTTCTTT CSASGLKRTEAFF
NA TRBJ2-7 NA TRBV5-8 TGTGCCAGCAGCTCCTACTACGAGCAGTACTTC CASSSYYEQYF
NA TRBJ2-5 NA TRBV12-5 TGTGCTAGTGGTTTGTCCACTCGAGCCCAGTACTTC CASGLSTRAQYF
NA TRBJ1-5 TRBD1 TRBV6-6 TGTGCCAGCAGGCCAGGGGGATATAGCAATCAGCCCCAGCATTTT CASRPGGYSNQPQHF
NA TRBJ2-1 TRBD2 TRBV28 TGTGCCAGCAGTTTAGCCCGAGGACTAGCAGGTGAGCAGTTCTTC CASSLARGLAGEQFF